These 8 T cell receptor beta chains share one sample of origin, sequenced in a study of cytomegalovirus exposure and HLA in healthy donors. Amplification used 60 Vbeta primers and 13 Jbeta primers. Assay: immunoSEQ multiplex PCR; the TCRdb copy retains only in-frame clones and omits some. The sample lists roughly 220,000 clones; around 80% were seen once. Sequenced material: PBMCs. Source of these receptors: a man under 40 in good health and CMV-seronegative.

The CDR3 DNA reads TGTGCCAGTAGTATTGGGGGCACGAATTCACCCCTCCACTTT. It yields the protein CASSIGGTNSPLHF. This chain connects TRBV19 to TRBJ1-6; maybe TRBD1 (6 bases). The CDR3 runs 14 residues. Germline lookup yields CDR1 LNHDA and CDR2 SQIVND (reference sequence). V was cut by 3 bases and J by 7 bases, with 10 bases left in between.

The chain combines TRBV6-5 with TRBJ1-2; the D gene is possibly TRBD1 (6 bases). There are 14 residues in the CDR3. Trimming pared 0 bases from V and 2 bases from J, leaving 7 bases between. CDR1 MNHEY and CDR2 SVGAGI come from the germline V gene. The CDR3 here is CASSYSTGNYGYTF. The CDR3 nucleotides read TGTGCCAGCAGTTACTCTACAGGGAACTATGGCTACACCTTC.

The chain links TRBV11-2 to TRBJ1-2; D remains ambiguous. The CDR3 sequence is 14 residues long. Trimming stripped 5 bases from V and 4 bases from J, with 14 bases between. Germline values: CDR1 SGHAT, CDR2 FQNNGV. The CDR3 DNA reads TGTGCCAGCAGCGTCGGTGCGAACAGCTATGGCTACACCTTC. It is translated as CASSVGANSYGYTF.

The chain links TRBV28 to TRBJ2-2; TRBD1 aligns across 10 bases. V was pared by 5 bases and J by 7 bases, with 13 bases of the junction left unmatched. Germline V CDR1 and CDR2: MDHEN, SYDVKM. The CDR3 consists of 17 residues. The CDR3 region has the DNA TGTGCCAGCAGTACCGGAGGGCTCGGGACAGGGGTCGGGGAGCTGTTTTTT. Amino acids: CASSTGGLGTGVGELFF.

This clone has a single count. The J gene is TRBJ1-1, the V gene TRBV6-6; D is perhaps TRBD1 (5 bases). Germline CDR1 MNHNY, CDR2 SVGAGI (reference sequence). CDR3 length: 15 amino acids. V dropped 6 bases and J dropped 0 bases, with 14 bases sitting between them. CDR3 amino acids: CASRSMRQLNTEAFF. The CDR3 coding sequence is TGTGCCAGCAGGTCGATGAGACAGTTGAACACTGAAGCTTTCTTT.

The chain has TRBV9 and TRBJ2-5; possibly TRBD2 for D (6 bases). There are 18 residues in the CDR3. The germline V gene encodes CDR1 SGDLS and CDR2 YYNGEE. V was clipped by 1 base and J by 2 bases, with 21 bases between them. CDR3 DNA sequence: TGTGCCAGCAGCGTATCCGCTCAACGGGGAAGCGGGCAAGAGACCCAGTACTTC. This gives the protein CASSVSAQRGSGQETQYF.

The chain uses TRBV6-6 and TRBJ1-2, with a possible D match to TRBD1 (6 bases). Germline CDR1 and CDR2: MNHNY and SVGAGI (reference sequence). The V end was cut by 6 bases, the J end by 4 bases, with 18 bases between. The CDR3 runs to 15 residues. DNA of the CDR3: TGTGCCAGCAGGCCCACAGGGAGGGAGACCTATGGCTACACCTTC. This gives the protein CASRPTGRETYGYTF.

This rearrangement joins TRBV5-1 to TRBJ2-3; D possibly corresponds to TRBD2 (5 bases). Trimming pared 2 bases from V and 4 bases from J, leaving 17 bases between. The CDR3 covers 16 residues. Germline CDR1 reads SGHRS; CDR2 reads YFSETQ. The CDR3 coding sequence is TGCGCCAGCAGCTTCACGAGGGATCCCTTATCAGATACGCAGTATTTT. Translated: CASSFTRDPLSDTQYF. Drawing the rest from reference TRBV5-1 and TRBJ2-3, the complete variable domain is KAGVTQTPRYLIKTRGQQVTLSCSPISGHRSVSWYQQTPGQGLQFLFEYFSETQRNKGNFPGRFSGRQFSNSRSEMNVSTLELGDSALYLCASSFTRDPLSDTQYFGPGTRLTVL.